The next 24 T cell receptor beta chains were all read from a single sample in a study of immune heterogeneity within non-small cell lung tumors. In a multiplex PCR, 32 V and 13 J primers amplified TCR beta CDR3. TCRdb called the multiplex PCR reads again in MiXCR, with one record for every CDR3 protein. The repertoire has tens of thousands of distinct CDR3 sequences, about 29% of them found once; the top ten carry 3% to 4.5%. The template for each sample was 600 to 650 ng of genomic DNA, which had been extracted from bulk tumor tissue. Several biopsies per primary tumor were taken during surgery, spaced as far apart as possible. The study cohort was described as untreated, and its members had newly diagnosed non-small cell lung cancer. They went on to have curative surgery. Sequencing was carried out using lung tumor tissue. Every receptor here comes from a middle-aged man with non-small cell lung cancer.

This clonotype is deemed medium-sized. The chain links TRBV6-1 to TRBJ2-2; no firm D call. Germline V gene data show CDR1 as MNHNS and CDR2 as SASEGT. V was clipped by 6 bases and J by 5 bases, with 10 bases between them. The CDR3 runs to 13 residues. CDR3 sequence: CASRGMGTGELFF. The CDR3 DNA sequence: TGTGCCAGCAGAGGTATGGGAACCGGGGAGCTGTTTTTT.

This sequence joins TRBV13 and TRBJ2-1; TRBD2 matches at 8 bases. CDR1 is PRHDT and CDR2 is FYEKMQ in the germline V gene (reference sequence). J lost 1 base, V lost 5 bases, and 10 bases had no gene match. This CDR3 has 17 amino acids. The CDR3 nucleotides read TGTGCCAGCAGCAAAACACTAGCGGCAAATTCCTACAATGAGCAGTTCTTC. Encoded protein: CASSKTLAANSYNEQFF.

Concerning this clonotype itself: A much more abundant neighbour one base away suggests this may be a read error. The rearrangement joins TRBV4-1 to TRBJ1-1; TRBD1 might be the D (6 bases). CDR1 MGHRA and CDR2 YSYEKL come from the germline V gene. Trimming removed 4 bases at V and 7 bases at J, with 13 bases between. The CDR3 runs to 13 residues. The CDR3 spells CASSPSAQGEAFF. CDR3 DNA: TGCGCCAGCAGCCCATCCGCACAGGGTGAAGCTTTCTTT.

Remarks on this clonotype: It may be a read error: a sequence one base away is much more abundant. CDR3 in DNA: TGTGCCAGTAGTAGCCTTACGACAGGGGTCGAGGGGTATGGCTACACCTTC. This codes for CASSSLTTGVEGYGYTF. The rearrangement joins TRBV19 to TRBJ1-2, with 8 bases fitting TRBD1. Germline CDR1 and CDR2: LNHDA and SQIVND (reference sequence). J lost 5 bases, V lost 4 bases, and 15 bases had no gene match. The CDR3 length is 17 residues.

On this clonotype: This could be a read error, since a much larger clone is one nucleotide away. The chain uses TRBV5-6 and TRBJ1-5; no clear D gene. The germline V gene has CDR1 SGHDT and CDR2 YYEEEE. The CDR3 covers 13 residues. The CDR3 is CASSLGPNQAQHF. The CDR3, as DNA: TGTGCCAGCAGCTTGGGGCCCAATCAGGCCCAGCATTTT.

This clonotype was found many times. This chain links TRBV11-2 with TRBJ2-7; the match to TRBD2 covers 9 bases. Germline V gene lookup returns CDR1 SGHAT and CDR2 FQNNGV. The V gene end was trimmed by 5 bases and the J gene end by 4 bases; junction bases not matched to a gene: 9. The length of the CDR3 is 15 residues. The CDR3 spells CASSMLAGQSYEQYF. In nucleotides, the CDR3 is TGTGCCAGCAGCATGCTAGCGGGACAAAGTTACGAGCAGTACTTC.

As for this clonotype: One base away lies a much larger clone, so this may be a sequencing read error. The rearrangement links TRBV3-1 to TRBJ1-6; TRBD1 matches 10 bases. CDR1 and CDR2 (germline): LGHDT, YNNKEL (reference sequence). The CDR3 consists of 14 residues. CDR3 in amino acids: CASRQGQGERPLHF. The CDR3 DNA reads as TGTGCCAGCAGACAAGGACAGGGGGAGCGACCCCTCCACTTT. Drawing the rest from reference TRBV3-1 and TRBJ1-6, the complete variable domain is DTAVSQTPKYLVTQMGNDKSIKCEQNLGHDTMYWYKQDSKKFLKIMFSYNNKELIINETVPNRFSPKSPDKAHLNLHINSLELGDSAVYFCASRQGQGERPLHFGNGTRLTVT.

This clonotype is medium-sized within its sample. J is TRBJ1-3 and V is TRBV20-1; 9 bases align to TRBD1. Germline trimming cut 6 bases from V and 3 bases from J; bases unmatched to any gene: 6. The CDR3 is 14 amino acids. CDR1 and CDR2 from the germline V gene are DFQATT and SNEGSKA (reference sequence). DNA of the CDR3: TGCAGTGCCCTGGGACAGGGCGTTGGAAACACCATATATTTT. Amino acids: CSALGQGVGNTIYF.

This clonotype was seen only a few times. J is TRBJ2-5 and V is TRBV7-2; D possibly corresponds to TRBD1 (7 bases). The CDR3 consists of 14 residues. V gave up 4 bases and J gave up 7 bases, with 16 bases separating them. Germline loops: CDR1 SGHTA, CDR2 FQGNSA. The CDR3 protein is CASSSRDRLGTQYF. The DNA of the CDR3 is TGTGCCAGCAGCTCCCGGGACAGACTAGGGACCCAGTACTTC.

In regard to this clonotype: This clone may be a read error of a much larger clone one base away. The V and J genes are TRBV19 and TRBJ2-1; the match to TRBD2 covers 11 bases. This CDR3 is 18 amino acids long. Trimming took 3 bases from V and 11 from J; bases not matched to a gene: 18. Per the germline V gene, CDR1 is LNHDA and CDR2 is SQIVND (reference sequence). The CDR3 loop reads CASSMGVLAGGKSNQQFF. The DNA for the CDR3 is TGTGCCAGTAGTATGGGAGTCTTAGCGGGAGGGAAGTCGAATCAGCAGTTCTTC.

This clonotype came up many times. V usage is TRBV19 and J usage is TRBJ2-7; 7 nucleotides align to TRBD2. Trimming cost V 5 bases and J 9 bases; bases outside gene matches: 10. CDR1 and CDR2 from the germline V gene are LNHDA and SQIVND (reference sequence). The length of the CDR3 is 13 residues. This chain's CDR3 is CASSLLAGEGQYF. The CDR3 nucleotides read TGTGCCAGTAGTCTTCTGGCGGGAGAGGGGCAGTACTTC.

This clonotype was observed at least ten times. The rearrangement links TRBV25-1 to TRBJ2-3; TRBD2 agrees at 8 bases. CDR3 length equals 15 residues. The V segment lost 4 bases and the J segment 4 bases; nucleotides outside the gene matches: 7. Germline values: CDR1 MGHDK, CDR2 SYGVNS. In DNA form, the CDR3 reads TGTGCCAGCAGTGTGATTAGCGGGAACGCAGATACGCAGTATTTT. Translating gives CASSVISGNADTQYF.

This clonotype has a handful of counts. The chain has TRBV7-8 and TRBJ1-2; D uncertain. Germline loops: CDR1 SGHVS, CDR2 FQNEAQ. The CDR3 has 13 residues. V was clipped by 6 bases and J by 4 bases, with 12 bases between them. This CDR3 reads CASSPTGVYGYTF. The CDR3 DNA follows: TGTGCCAGCAGTCCCACCGGGGTCTATGGCTACACCTTC.

This clonotype has just a few counts. The rearrangement links TRBV5-1 to TRBJ2-3; D is possibly TRBD1 or TRBD2 (5 bases each). The CDR3 has 13 amino acids. Trimming stripped 4 bases from V and 5 bases from J, with 11 bases between. Germline CDR1 reads SGHRS; CDR2 reads YFSETQ. CDR3 sequence reads: CASSVLGVDTQYF. Written as DNA, the CDR3 is TGCGCCAGCAGCGTACTAGGGGTAGATACGCAGTATTTT.

This clonotype turned up a few times. V and J are TRBV9 and TRBJ1-3; unclear D gene. The CDR3 covers 16 residues. CDR1 and CDR2 (germline): SGDLS, YYNGEE. The germline V and J ends were trimmed by 0 bases and 2 bases, with 12 bases remaining between them. The CDR3 sequence: CASSVASGAAGNTIYF. The CDR3 nucleotides read TGTGCCAGCAGCGTAGCCTCGGGCGCGGCTGGAAACACCATATATTTT.

Regarding this clonotype: This may stem from a read error, because a much larger clone lies one nucleotide away. This chain joins TRBV20-1 and TRBJ2-1, with a possible D match to TRBD2 (7 bases). CDR1 DFQATT and CDR2 SNEGSKA come from the germline V gene (reference sequence). The CDR3 contains 15 residues. Here the CDR3 DNA reads TGCAGTGCTGAGGGGGGGACCGGCTCCTACAATGACCAGTTCTTC. Its translation is CSAEGGTGSYNDQFF.

Comments on this clonotype: A much larger clone sits a single nucleotide away, making a read error possible. The gene calls are TRBV6-9 and TRBJ1-4, with TRBD1 matching over 9 bases. The germline V gene encodes CDR1 MNHGY and CDR2 SVAAGI. The CDR3 loop spans 15 amino acids. The CDR3 region has the DNA TGTGCCAGCCGTTACACAGGGGGCGCGGAGGAAAAACTGTTTTTT. Protein product: CASRYTGGAEEKLFF.

This clonotype was detected many times. The rearrangement joins TRBV15 to TRBJ2-7; no definite D call. The CDR3 length is 14 residues. Trimming left V 0 bases short and J 2 bases short, with 8 bases between. Germline CDR1 and CDR2: LNHNV and YYDKDF (reference sequence). CDR3 region: CATSRDNGPYEQYF. The CDR3 DNA is TGTGCCACCAGCAGAGATAACGGCCCCTACGAGCAGTACTTC.

This clonotype occurred many times. The rearrangement uses TRBV2 and TRBJ2-3, with D perhaps given as TRBD1 or TRBD2 (5 bases each). CDR1 is SNHLY, CDR2 FYNNEI, per germline. This CDR3 is 14 amino acids long. The germline V and J ends were trimmed by 10 bases and 2 bases, with 16 bases remaining between them. Here the CDR3 reads CAIYGTAHTDTQYF. DNA of the CDR3: TGTGCCATCTACGGGACGGCCCACACAGATACGCAGTATTTT.

The table lists this clonotype with a few counts. This chain connects TRBV18 to TRBJ2-1; 7 positions agree with TRBD1. The CDR3 is 13 amino acids. V dropped 6 bases and J dropped 7; count of bases not matched to a gene: 6. The germline V gene has CDR1 KGHSH and CDR2 LQKENI. The CDR3 spells CASSPDRTNEQFF. The DNA for the CDR3 is TGTGCCAGCTCCCCGGACAGGACTAATGAGCAGTTCTTC.

In its sample, this clonotype was seen a few times. At one end, the junction sequence differs from germline, possibly due to a read error. This chain joins TRBV30 and TRBJ2-7; D is perhaps TRBD2 (6 bases). CDR1 GTSNPN and CDR2 SVGIG come from the germline V gene (reference sequence). The CDR3 is 13 residues long. The CDR3 nucleotides are TGTGCCGGGAGAGGCGGGACTGAGTACGAGCAGTACTTC. This translates into CAGRGGTEYEQYF.

This clonotype was counted many times. The genes are TRBV7-2 and TRBJ2-1; 7 bases are shared with TRBD1. This CDR3 is built from 14 residues. Germline trimming cut 4 bases from V and 7 bases from J; bases unmatched to any gene: 7. Germline-derived CDR1 and CDR2 are SGHTA and FQGNSA. CDR3 nucleotide sequence: TGTGCCAGCAGCTGGGGACAGTTCGAAAATGAGCAGTTCTTC. As protein: CASSWGQFENEQFF.

The rearrangement links TRBV5-1 to TRBJ2-4; D gene uncertain. The CDR3 extends over 14 amino acids. The germline CDR1 and CDR2 sequences are SGHRS and YFSETQ. Trimming cost V 0 bases and J 0 bases, with 4 bases left between them. For the CDR3, the DNA is TGCGCCAGCAGCTTGGAAGTAGCCAAAAACATTCAGTACTTC. It codes for CASSLEVAKNIQYF.

This clonotype was seen more than once but under ten times. V usage is TRBV2 and J usage is TRBJ2-4; 11 bases agree with TRBD1. The CDR3 is made up of 15 amino acids. Germline CDR1 SNHLY, CDR2 FYNNEI. Losses at the gene ends were 6 bases for V and 3 bases for J; bases not matched to a gene: 4. CDR3 sequence reads: CASSGQGAGKNIQYF. The CDR3 coding sequence is TGTGCCAGCAGCGGACAGGGGGCCGGCAAAAACATTCAGTACTTC.